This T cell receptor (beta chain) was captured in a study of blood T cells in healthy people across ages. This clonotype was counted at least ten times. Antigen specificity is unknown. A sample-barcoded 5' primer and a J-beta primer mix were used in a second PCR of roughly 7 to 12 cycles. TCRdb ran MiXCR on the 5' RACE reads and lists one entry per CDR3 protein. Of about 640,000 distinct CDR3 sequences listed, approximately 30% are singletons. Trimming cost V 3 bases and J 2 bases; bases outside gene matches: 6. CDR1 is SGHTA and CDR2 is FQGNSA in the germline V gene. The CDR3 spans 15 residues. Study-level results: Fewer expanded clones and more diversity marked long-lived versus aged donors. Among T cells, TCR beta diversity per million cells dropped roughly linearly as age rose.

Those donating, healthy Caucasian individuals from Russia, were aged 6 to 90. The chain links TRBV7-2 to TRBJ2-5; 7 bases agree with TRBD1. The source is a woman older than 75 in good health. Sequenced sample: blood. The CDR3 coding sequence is TGTGCCAGCAGCTTTGGAAGACAGGGACAAGAGACCCAGTACTTC. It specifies CASSFGRQGQETQYF.